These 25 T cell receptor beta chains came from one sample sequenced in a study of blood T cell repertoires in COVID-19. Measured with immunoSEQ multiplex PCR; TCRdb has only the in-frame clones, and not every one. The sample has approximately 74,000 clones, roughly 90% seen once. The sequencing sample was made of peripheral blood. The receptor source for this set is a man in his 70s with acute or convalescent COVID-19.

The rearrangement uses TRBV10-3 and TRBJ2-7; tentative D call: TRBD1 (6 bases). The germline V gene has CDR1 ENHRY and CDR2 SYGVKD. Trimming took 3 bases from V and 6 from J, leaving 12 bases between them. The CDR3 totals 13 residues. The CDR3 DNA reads TGTGCCATCAGTGACACAGGGATGGTCGAGCAGTACTTC. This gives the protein CAISDTGMVEQYF.

Written as DNA, the CDR3 is TGCAGTGCTGTCTTCTCCTACGAGCAGTACTTC. As protein: CSAVFSYEQYF. The chain carries TRBV20-1 and TRBJ2-7; D is undetermined. V gave up 5 bases and J gave up 0 bases, with 5 bases separating them. Germline V gene data show CDR1 as DFQATT and CDR2 as SNEGSKA (reference sequence). The CDR3 runs to 11 residues.

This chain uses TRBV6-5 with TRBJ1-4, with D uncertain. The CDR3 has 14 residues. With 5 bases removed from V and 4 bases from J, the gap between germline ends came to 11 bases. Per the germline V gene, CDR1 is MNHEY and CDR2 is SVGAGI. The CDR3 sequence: CASSQTGVNEKLFF. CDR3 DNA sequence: TGTGCCAGCAGTCAAACGGGAGTTAATGAAAAACTGTTTTTT.

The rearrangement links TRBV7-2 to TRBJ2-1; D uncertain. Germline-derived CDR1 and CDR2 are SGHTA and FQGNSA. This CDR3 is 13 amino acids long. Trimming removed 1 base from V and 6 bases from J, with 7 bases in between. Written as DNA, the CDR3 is TGTGCCAGCAGCTTAGTCCTGAGCAATGAGCAGTTCTTC. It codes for CASSLVLSNEQFF.

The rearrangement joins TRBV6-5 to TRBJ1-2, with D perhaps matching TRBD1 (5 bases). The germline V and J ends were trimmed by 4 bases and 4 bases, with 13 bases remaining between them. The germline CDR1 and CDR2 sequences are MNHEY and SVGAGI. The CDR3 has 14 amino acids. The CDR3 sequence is CASSSKRGGYGYTF. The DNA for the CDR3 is TGTGCCAGCAGTTCGAAGAGGGGAGGCTATGGCTACACCTTC.

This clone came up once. The CDR3 is CASSYSRNEQFF. CDR3 sequence (DNA): TGTGCCAGCAGTTACTCGCGCAATGAGCAGTTCTTC. This chain uses TRBV6-5 with TRBJ2-1; no firm D call. The CDR3 spans 12 residues. Trimming removed 0 bases at V and 6 bases at J, with 3 bases between. The germline V gene has CDR1 MNHEY and CDR2 SVGAGI.

The CDR3: CTSRWISTARGARNTIYF. The CDR3 DNA reads as TGCACCAGCAGGTGGATTTCAACGGCGCGGGGGGCGCGAAACACCATATATTTT. The rearrangement joins TRBV1 to TRBJ1-3. TRBV1 is given as a pseudogene. The CDR3 has 18 residues.

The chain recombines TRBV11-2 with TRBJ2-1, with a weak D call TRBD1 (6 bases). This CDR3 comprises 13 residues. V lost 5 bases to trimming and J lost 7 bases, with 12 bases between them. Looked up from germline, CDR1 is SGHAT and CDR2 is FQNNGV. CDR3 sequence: CASSRDTDNEQFF. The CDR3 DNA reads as TGTGCCAGCAGCAGGGACACCGATAATGAGCAGTTCTTC.

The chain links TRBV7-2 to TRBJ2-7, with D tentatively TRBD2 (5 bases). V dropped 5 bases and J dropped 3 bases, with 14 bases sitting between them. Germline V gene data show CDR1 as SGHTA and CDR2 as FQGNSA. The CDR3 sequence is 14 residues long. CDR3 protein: CASSIRLDFYEQYF. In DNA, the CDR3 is TGTGCCAGCAGCATCCGACTGGACTTCTACGAGCAGTACTTC.

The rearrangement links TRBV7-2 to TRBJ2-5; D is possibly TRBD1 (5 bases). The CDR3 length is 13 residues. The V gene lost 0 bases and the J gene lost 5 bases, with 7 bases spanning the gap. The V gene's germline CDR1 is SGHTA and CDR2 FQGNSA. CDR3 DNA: TGTGCCAGCAGCTTAGCGGACACGGAGACCCAGTACTTC. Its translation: CASSLADTETQYF.

CDR3 coding DNA: TGTGCCAGCAGTGCCCGTGCGGGTAATCAGCCCCAGCATTTT. The encoded protein is CASSARAGNQPQHF. The chain recombines TRBV2 with TRBJ1-5, with no clear D. Trimming pared 4 bases from V and 4 bases from J, leaving 11 bases between. This CDR3 has 14 residues. Germline V gene sequence: CDR1 SNHLY, CDR2 FYNNEI.

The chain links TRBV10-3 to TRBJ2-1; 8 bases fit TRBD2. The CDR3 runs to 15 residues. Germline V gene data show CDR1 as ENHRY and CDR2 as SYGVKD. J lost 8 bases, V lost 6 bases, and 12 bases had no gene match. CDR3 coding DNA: TGTGCCATCAGGGGGGGCTTAGCGGGATATGATGAGCAGTTCTTC. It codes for CAIRGGLAGYDEQFF.

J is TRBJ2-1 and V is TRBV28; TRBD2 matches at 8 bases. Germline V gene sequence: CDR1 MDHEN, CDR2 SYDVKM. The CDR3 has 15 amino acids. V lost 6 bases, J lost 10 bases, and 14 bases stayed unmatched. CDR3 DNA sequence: TGTGCCAGCAGCCTGGGGACTAGGGGAAGAGAAGAGCAGTTCTTC. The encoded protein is CASSLGTRGREEQFF.

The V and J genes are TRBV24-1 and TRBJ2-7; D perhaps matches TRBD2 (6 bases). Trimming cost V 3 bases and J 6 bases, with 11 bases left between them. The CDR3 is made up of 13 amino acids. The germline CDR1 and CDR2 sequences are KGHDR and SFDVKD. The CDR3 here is CATSDGGVREQYF. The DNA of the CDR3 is TGTGCCACCAGTGATGGAGGGGTTCGCGAGCAGTACTTC.

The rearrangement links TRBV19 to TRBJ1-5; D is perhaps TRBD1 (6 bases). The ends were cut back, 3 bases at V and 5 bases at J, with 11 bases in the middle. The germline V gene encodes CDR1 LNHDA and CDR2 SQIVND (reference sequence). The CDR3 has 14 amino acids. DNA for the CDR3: TGTGCCAGTAGTATGCAAGGGGGTCATCAGCCCCAGCATTTT. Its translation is CASSMQGGHQPQHF.

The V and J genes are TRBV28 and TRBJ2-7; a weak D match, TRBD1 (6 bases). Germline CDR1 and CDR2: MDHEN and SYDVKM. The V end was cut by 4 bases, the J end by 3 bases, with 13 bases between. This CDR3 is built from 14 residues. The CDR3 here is CASSSNTGHYEQYF. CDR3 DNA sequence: TGTGCCAGCAGTTCCAATACAGGGCACTACGAGCAGTACTTC.

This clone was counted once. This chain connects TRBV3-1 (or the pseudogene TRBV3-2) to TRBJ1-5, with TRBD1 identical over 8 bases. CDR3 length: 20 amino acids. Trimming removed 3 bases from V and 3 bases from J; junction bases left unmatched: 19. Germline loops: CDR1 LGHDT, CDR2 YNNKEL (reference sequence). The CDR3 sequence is CASSQGHIPSPGQDNQPQHF. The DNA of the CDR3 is TGTGCCAGCAGCCAGGGTCACATCCCCTCCCCGGGACAGGACAATCAGCCCCAGCATTTT.

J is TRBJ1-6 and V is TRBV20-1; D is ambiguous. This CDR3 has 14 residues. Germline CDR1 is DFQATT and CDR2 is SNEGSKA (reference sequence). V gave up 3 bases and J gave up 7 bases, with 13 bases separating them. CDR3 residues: CSASGRGGNSPLHF. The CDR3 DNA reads TGCAGTGCTAGTGGGCGGGGAGGAAATTCACCCCTCCACTTT.

The CDR3 sequence is CASRTGTGGSYEQYF. The CDR3 DNA sequence: TGTGCCAGCAGGACCGGGACAGGGGGCTCCTACGAGCAGTACTTC. The chain links TRBV6-5 to TRBJ2-7; 11 nucleotides align to TRBD1. The CDR3 runs 15 residues. J lost 0 bases, V lost 6 bases, and 4 bases had no gene match. Germline V gene sequence: CDR1 MNHEY, CDR2 SVGAGI.

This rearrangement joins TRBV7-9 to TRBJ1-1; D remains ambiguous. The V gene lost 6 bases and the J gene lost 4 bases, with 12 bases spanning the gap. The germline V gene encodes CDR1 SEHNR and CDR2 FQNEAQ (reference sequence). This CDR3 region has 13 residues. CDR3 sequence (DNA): TGTGCCAGCAGTCGAGACTTATTCACTGAAGCTTTCTTT. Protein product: CASSRDLFTEAFF. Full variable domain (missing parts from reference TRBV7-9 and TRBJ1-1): DTGVSQNPRHKITKRGQNVTFRCDPISEHNRLYWYRQTLGQGPEFLTYFQNEAQLEKSRLLSDRFSAERPKGSFSTLEIQRTEQGDSAMYLCASSRDLFTEAFFGQGTRLTVV.

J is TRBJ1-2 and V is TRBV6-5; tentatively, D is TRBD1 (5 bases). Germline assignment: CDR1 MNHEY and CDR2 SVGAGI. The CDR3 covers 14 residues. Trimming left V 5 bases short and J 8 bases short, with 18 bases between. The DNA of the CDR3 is TGTGCCAGCAGTAGGGGTATTCTAGGGCAGGGCTACACCTTC. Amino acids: CASSRGILGQGYTF.

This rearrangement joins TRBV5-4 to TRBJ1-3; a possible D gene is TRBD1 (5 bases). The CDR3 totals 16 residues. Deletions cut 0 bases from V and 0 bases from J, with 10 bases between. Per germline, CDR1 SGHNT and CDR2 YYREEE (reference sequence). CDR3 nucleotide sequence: TGTGCCAGCAGCTTGGGACAGACGAGCTCTGGAAACACCATATATTTT. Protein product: CASSLGQTSSGNTIYF.

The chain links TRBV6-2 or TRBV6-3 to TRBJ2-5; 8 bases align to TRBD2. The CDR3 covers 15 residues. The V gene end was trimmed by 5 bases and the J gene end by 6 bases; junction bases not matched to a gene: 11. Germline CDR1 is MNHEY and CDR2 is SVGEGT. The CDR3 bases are TGTGCCAGCAGTCGGGCGACTAGCGTGATGCAGACCCAGTACTTC. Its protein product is CASSRATSVMQTQYF.

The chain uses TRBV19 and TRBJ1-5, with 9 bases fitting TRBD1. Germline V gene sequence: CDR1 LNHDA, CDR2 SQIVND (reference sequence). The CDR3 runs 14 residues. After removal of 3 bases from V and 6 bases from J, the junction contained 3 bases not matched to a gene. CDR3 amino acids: CASSMGQGRQPQHF. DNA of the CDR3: TGTGCCAGTAGTATGGGACAGGGCCGTCAGCCCCAGCATTTT. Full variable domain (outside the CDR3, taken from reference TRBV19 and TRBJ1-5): DGGITQSPKYLFRKEGQNVTLSCEQNLNHDAMYWYRQDPGQGLRLIYYSQIVNDFQKGDIAEGYSVSREKKESFPLTVTSAQKNPTAFYLCASSMGQGRQPQHFGDGTRLSIL.

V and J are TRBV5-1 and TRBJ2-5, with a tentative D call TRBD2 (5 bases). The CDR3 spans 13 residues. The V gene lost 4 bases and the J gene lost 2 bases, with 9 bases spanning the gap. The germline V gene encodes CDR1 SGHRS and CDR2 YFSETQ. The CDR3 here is CASSPRTQETQYF. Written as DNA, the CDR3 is TGCGCCAGCAGCCCCCGGACTCAAGAGACCCAGTACTTC.